The 15 T cell receptor beta chains presented below share a single source sample, sequenced in a study of Ad26.COV2.S vaccination and SARS-CoV-2 variants. Treatment noted: around 19 received Ad26.COV2.S at low or high dose, single or two shots; about 5 received placebo; per-sample allocation not given. Sampling occurred on day 63 after the first vaccine or placebo injection. Clones were read by immunoSEQ multiplex PCR, and TCRdb kept only the in-frame ones, dropping some. The data contain almost 400,000 clones, about 88% of them singletons. The sample in question was peripheral blood, obtained in a trial of Ad26.COV2.S vaccine versus placebo. These TCRs come from a person between 18 and 60 years old who received the Ad26.COV2.S COVID-19 vaccine or a placebo.

The chain couples TRBV4-2 to TRBJ2-3; 8 bases are a match to TRBD2. The CDR3 length is 15 residues. V dropped 5 bases and J dropped 2; count of bases not matched to a gene: 6. Germline CDR1 is LGHNA and CDR2 is YNFKEQ. The CDR3 sequence: CASSFRTSPTDTQYF. CDR3 DNA sequence: TGTGCCAGCAGCTTCCGGACTAGCCCCACAGATACGCAGTATTTT.

The CDR3: CASSLGDITYTGELFF. CDR3 sequence (DNA): TGTGCCAGCAGCTTAGGGGACATAACTTACACCGGGGAGCTGTTTTTT. J is TRBJ2-2 and V is TRBV7-2, with D possibly matching TRBD1 (6 bases). Trimming stripped 1 base from V and 3 bases from J, with 12 bases between. The length of the CDR3 is 16 residues. Germline loops: CDR1 SGHTA, CDR2 FQGNSA.

The chain recombines TRBV6-6 with TRBJ1-5; tentatively, D is TRBD1 (6 bases). This CDR3 spans 14 amino acids. Trimming pared 2 bases from V and 7 bases from J, leaving 12 bases between. CDR1 and CDR2 from the germline V gene are MNHNY and SVGAGI (reference sequence). For the CDR3, the DNA is TGTGCCAGCAGTTACGGGACATCTTGGCAGCCCCAGCATTTT. Protein product: CASSYGTSWQPQHF.

For this clone: This sample also contains other DNA sequences that code for the same CDR3. The chain combines TRBV13 with TRBJ1-3, with unresolved D. V was clipped by 3 bases and J by 7 bases, with 4 bases between them. The CDR3 covers 11 residues. The germline gives CDR1 PRHDT, CDR2 FYEKMQ (reference sequence). The CDR3 region has the DNA TGTGCCAGCAGCTTCGGGAACACCATATATTTT. Protein: CASSFGNTIYF.

The V gene is TRBV19, the J gene TRBJ1-5, with D uncertain. Germline V gives CDR1 LNHDA, CDR2 SQIVND (reference sequence). The CDR3 contains 13 residues. Trimming removed 3 bases at V and 3 bases at J, with 6 bases between. CDR3 nucleotides: TGTGCCAGTAGTATGTCGGTCAATCAGCCCCAGCATTTT. Protein: CASSMSVNQPQHF.

The chain has TRBV28 and TRBJ1-4; TRBD1 aligns across 8 bases. Germline V lookup: CDR1 MDHEN, CDR2 SYDVKM. With 5 bases clipped from V and 10 bases from J, the junction kept 3 bases outside the gene matches. This CDR3 region has 12 residues. This chain's CDR3 is CASSQGAGKLFF. The DNA for the CDR3 is TGTGCCAGCAGTCAGGGGGCCGGAAAACTGTTTTTT.

This chain uses TRBV3-1 (or the pseudogene TRBV3-2) with TRBJ2-1; 7 nucleotides match TRBD2. V lost 3 bases, J lost 6 bases, and 11 bases stayed unmatched. The CDR3 length is 16 residues. Germline V gene data show CDR1 as LGHDT and CDR2 as YNNKEL (reference sequence). The CDR3 coding sequence is TGTGCCAGCAGCCATACCGGTCGGGAGGCCTCCAATGAGCAGTTCTTC. This encodes CASSHTGREASNEQFF.

The chain has TRBV7-9 and TRBJ2-5; D gene ambiguous. V shed 4 bases and J shed 5 bases, with 8 bases lying between them. This CDR3 is built from 12 residues. CDR1 SEHNR and CDR2 FQNEAQ come from the germline V gene (reference sequence). CDR3 bases: TGTGCCAGCAGCTACGAACGGGAGACCCAGTACTTC. Protein sequence: CASSYERETQYF. Filled out from reference TRBV7-9 and TRBJ2-5, the complete variable domain reads DTGVSQNPRHKITKRGQNVTFRCDPISEHNRLYWYRQTLGQGPEFLTYFQNEAQLEKSRLLSDRFSAERPKGSFSTLEIQRTEQGDSAMYLCASSYERETQYFGPGTRLLVL.

The V call is TRBV5-4, the J call TRBJ2-7; D unclear. V lost 1 base and J lost 4, with 9 bases in between. CDR1 and CDR2 from the germline V gene are SGHNT and YYREEE (reference sequence). CDR3 length: 13 residues. This CDR3 is CASSLRTSYEQYF. The CDR3 DNA is TGTGCCAGCAGCTTGAGAACATCTTACGAGCAGTACTTC.

The genes are TRBV27 and TRBJ1-1; D remains unclear. The CDR3 has 15 residues. Per the germline V gene, CDR1 is MNHEY and CDR2 is SMNVEV (reference sequence). V was cut by 3 bases and J by 4 bases, with 15 bases left in between. The CDR3 nucleotides read TGTGCCAGCAGTTTTAATGAAGGACCGAGCACTGAAGCTTTCTTT. It is translated as CASSFNEGPSTEAFF.

J is TRBJ2-2 and V is TRBV11-3; 10 bases fit TRBD2. CDR1 is SGHNT, CDR2 YENEEA, per germline. Trimming at V came to 8 bases and at J to 5 bases, leaving 2 bases not matched to a gene. This CDR3 spans 13 amino acids. This CDR3 reads CASRTSGTGELFF. The CDR3 coding sequence is TGTGCCAGCCGGACTAGCGGAACCGGGGAGCTGTTTTTT.

This clone came up a few times. The rearrangement links TRBV5-1 to TRBJ2-1; D remains ambiguous. This CDR3 is built from 16 residues. Looked up from germline, CDR1 is SGHRS and CDR2 is YFSETQ. Trimming shortened V by 0 bases and J by 0 bases, and 10 bases separated the two germline ends. CDR3 bases: TGCGCCAGCAGCTTGGATCAACAAAGCTCCTACAATGAGCAGTTCTTC. Translation gives CASSLDQQSSYNEQFF. The full variable domain, rest sourced from reference TRBV5-1 and TRBJ2-1, is KAGVTQTPRYLIKTRGQQVTLSCSPISGHRSVSWYQQTPGQGLQFLFEYFSETQRNKGNFPGRFSGRQFSNSRSEMNVSTLELGDSALYLCASSLDQQSSYNEQFFGPGTRLTVL.

V gene TRBV12-3 or TRBV12-4 combines with J gene TRBJ2-7, with TRBD1 identical over 9 bases. V was pared by 3 bases and J by 9 bases, with 6 bases of the junction left unmatched. The CDR3 totals 13 residues. The CDR3 nucleotides are TGTGCCAGCAGTTTCACGGGACAGGGCGCGCAGTACTTC. It encodes CASSFTGQGAQYF.

This chain uses TRBV9 with TRBJ2-6; 7 nucleotides line up with TRBD1. V shed 6 bases and J 2 bases; nucleotides not matched to a gene: 5. CDR1 and CDR2 from the germline V gene are SGDLS and YYNGEE. The CDR3 runs 15 residues. CDR3 DNA: TGTGCCAGCAACAGGGGAGTCACTGGGGCCAACGTCCTGACTTTC. It specifies CASNRGVTGANVLTF.

V and J are TRBV6-2 or TRBV6-3 and TRBJ2-7; 11 nucleotides agree with TRBD2. After removal of 6 bases from V and 1 base from J, the junction contained 11 bases not matched to a gene. Germline values: CDR1 MNHEY, CDR2 SVGEGT. The CDR3 extends over 17 amino acids. The CDR3 is CASSPTSGSLRSYEQYF. The CDR3 DNA is TGTGCCAGCAGCCCTACTAGCGGGAGCCTTCGATCCTACGAGCAGTACTTC.